Below are 2 T cell receptor beta chains sequenced from a single sample in a study of T cell changes during pregnancy in multiple sclerosis. Measured with immunoSEQ multiplex PCR; TCRdb has only the in-frame clones, and not every one. The sample holds about 75,000 clones, around 90% seen once. The sample here was CD4+ T cells from peripheral blood mononuclear cells, taken before pregnancy. The receptors originated from a female donor with multiple sclerosis, enrolled in a pregnancy study.

Here the CDR3 reads CASRARLAGDDEQFF. As DNA, the CDR3 is TGTGCCAGCAGAGCTCGACTAGCGGGGGATGATGAGCAGTTCTTC. The V call is TRBV2, the J call TRBJ2-1; TRBD2 matches at 12 bases. The germline V gene encodes CDR1 SNHLY and CDR2 FYNNEI. This CDR3 has 15 amino acids. The V gene end was trimmed by 6 bases and the J gene end by 8 bases; junction bases not matched to a gene: 8. The full variable domain, rest sourced from reference TRBV2 and TRBJ2-1, is EPEVTQTPSHQVTQMGQEVILRCVPISNHLYFYWYRQILGQKVEFLVSFYNNEISEKSEIFDDQFSVERPDGSNFTLKIRSTKLEDSAMYFCASRARLAGDDEQFFGPGTRLTVL.

The V call is TRBV4-3, the J call TRBJ2-5, with 7 positions matching TRBD1. Trimming at V came to 3 bases and at J to 1 base, leaving 8 bases not matched to a gene. This CDR3 region has 16 residues. From germline, CDR1 is LGHNA and CDR2 YSLEER. Here the CDR3 DNA reads TGCGCCAGCAGCCAGACGGACCGGGACAGCCAAGAGACCCAGTACTTC. It yields the protein CASSQTDRDSQETQYF.